These 29 T cell receptor beta chains share one sample of origin, sequenced in a study of TIL therapy for anti-PD-1-resistant metastatic lung cancer. Time point indicated: pre-treatment sample, taken before nivolumab and TIL therapy. Sequencing used immunoSEQ v3. Generated by immunoSEQ multiplex PCR, the TCRdb table keeps only in-frame clones and is missing some. The sample holds about 19,000 clones, about 80% seen once. The sample consisted of blood, taken at baseline. The receptors shown here come from a person aged 25-79 years with non-small cell lung cancer.

A word on this clone: One end of the junction varies from germline; a read error may be responsible. This chain links TRBV7-8 with TRBJ2-1; 7 bases align to TRBD2. Germline assignment: CDR1 SGHVS and CDR2 FQNEAQ. The length of the CDR3 is 14 residues. The chain's CDR3 is CASSLGSLRWGGIF. In DNA, the CDR3 is TGTGCCAGCAGCCTAGGAAGTCTGCGGTGGGGGGGGATCTTC.

The genes are TRBV14 and TRBJ2-1, with 11 bases fitting TRBD2. The V segment lost 1 base and the J segment 6 bases; nucleotides outside the gene matches: 5. The CDR3 is 16 residues long. From germline, CDR1 is SGHDN and CDR2 FVKESK. CDR3 sequence: CASSQVSGGAGNEQFF. CDR3 in DNA: TGTGCCAGCAGCCAAGTTAGCGGGGGGGCGGGCAATGAGCAGTTCTTC.

This sequence joins TRBV18 and TRBJ2-7; 10 nucleotides line up with TRBD1. The CDR3 is 14 amino acids. The V gene end was trimmed by 6 bases and the J gene end by 5 bases; junction bases not matched to a gene: 7. Looked up from germline, CDR1 is KGHSH and CDR2 is LQKENI. The DNA for the CDR3 is TGTGCCAGCTCGGCGGGACAGGGGTCCAACGAGCAGTACTTC. Amino acid sequence: CASSAGQGSNEQYF.

V is TRBV29-1 and J is TRBJ2-2, with a weak D call TRBD1 (5 bases). CDR1 is SQVTM and CDR2 is ANQGSEA in the germline V gene. This CDR3 region has 14 residues. Trimming took 4 bases from V and 4 from J, leaving 13 bases between them. The CDR3 coding sequence is TGCAGCGTTGCGGAAGGGGCGGTCACCGGGGAGCTGTTTTTT. Translating it yields CSVAEGAVTGELFF.

The V call is TRBV6-5, the J call TRBJ2-3; D unresolved. V was clipped by 5 bases and J by 2 bases, with 5 bases between them. The V gene's germline CDR1 is MNHEY and CDR2 SVGAGI. The CDR3 has 12 amino acids. CDR3 region: CASSPDTDTQYF. CDR3 coding DNA: TGTGCCAGCAGTCCTGACACAGATACGCAGTATTTT.

The sample holds a few counts of this clone. CDR3 region: CASSAIGTGDGYTF. The DNA of the CDR3 is TGTGCCAGCAGCGCTATTGGGACAGGGGATGGCTACACCTTC. The chain couples TRBV7-3 to TRBJ1-2; 10 positions match TRBD1. The ends lost 5 bases at V and 6 bases at J; junction bases unmatched: 6. Germline V CDR1 and CDR2: SGHTA, FQGTGA. The CDR3 length is 14 residues.

This clone was recorded once. V gene TRBV7-9 combines with J gene TRBJ2-1; TRBD1 is a possible D gene (5 bases). V dropped 7 bases and J dropped 4 bases, with 20 bases sitting between them. Germline V gene sequence: CDR1 SEHNR, CDR2 FQNEAQ (reference sequence). This CDR3 spans 16 amino acids. For the CDR3, the DNA is TGTGCCAGCACGAACTCCGCAGGGAACCCGTACAATGAGCAGTTCTTC. Translation: CASTNSAGNPYNEQFF.

This chain connects TRBV29-1 to TRBJ1-2; the match to TRBD1 covers 7 bases. The V segment lost 2 bases and the J segment 4 bases; nucleotides outside the gene matches: 10. This CDR3 spans 15 amino acids. Per germline, CDR1 SQVTM and CDR2 ANQGSEA. CDR3 in DNA: TGCAGCGTTGAATTTCGGGACAGTCTAATCTATGGCTACACCTTC. This encodes CSVEFRDSLIYGYTF.

The chain has TRBV5-5 and TRBJ1-1; TRBD1 might be the D (6 bases). CDR1 and CDR2 from the germline V gene are SGHKS and YYEKEE (reference sequence). The CDR3 is made up of 15 amino acids. Trimming removed 2 bases from V and 5 bases from J, with 16 bases in between. The CDR3 coding sequence is TGTGCCAGCAGCTTCCCTGGGGGGGGGCGGACTGAAGCTTTCTTT. This encodes CASSFPGGGRTEAFF.

The chain is built from TRBV28 and TRBJ2-1, with 9 bases that match TRBD2. The V gene's germline CDR1 is MDHEN and CDR2 SYDVKM. Losses at the gene ends were 2 bases for V and 0 bases for J; bases not matched to a gene: 5. The CDR3 is 17 residues long. This CDR3 reads CASSLLAGPSSYNEQFF. Here the CDR3 DNA reads TGTGCCAGCAGTTTACTAGCGGGGCCGAGCTCCTACAATGAGCAGTTCTTC.

The chain has TRBV6-1 and TRBJ1-5, with 7 bases matching TRBD1. The trim removed 3 bases at V and 2 bases at J, leaving 7 bases unmatched. The CDR3 has 16 residues. Germline assignment: CDR1 MNHNS and CDR2 SASEGT. In DNA form, the CDR3 reads TGTGCCAGCAGTGACCGACAGGGTGATGGCAATCAGCCCCAGCATTTT. Protein sequence: CASSDRQGDGNQPQHF.

The chain combines TRBV27 with TRBJ1-3, with D unclear. Germline V gives CDR1 MNHEY, CDR2 SMNVEV (reference sequence). The ends were cut back, 0 bases at V and 0 bases at J, with 6 bases in the middle. The CDR3 is made up of 15 amino acids. In DNA, the CDR3 is TGTGCCAGCAGTTTATCTGCTAGCTCTGGAAACACCATATATTTT. Residues: CASSLSASSGNTIYF.

The rearrangement uses TRBV30 and TRBJ2-3; the D is unclear. Germline assignment: CDR1 GTSNPN and CDR2 SVGIG (reference sequence). V was cut by 2 bases and J by 8 bases, with 8 bases left in between. This CDR3 region has 11 residues. In nucleotides, the CDR3 is TGTGCCTGGAGTCCCCTCGGTACGCAGTATTTT. Translation: CAWSPLGTQYF.

V gene TRBV7-2 combines with J gene TRBJ1-2; TRBD1 agrees at 9 bases. Germline CDR1 reads SGHTA; CDR2 reads FQGNSA. After removal of 5 bases from V and 3 bases from J, the junction contained 7 bases not matched to a gene. This CDR3 region has 15 residues. The CDR3 sequence: CASSPRDRVYYGYTF. The DNA for the CDR3 is TGTGCCAGCAGCCCCCGGGACAGGGTTTACTATGGCTACACCTTC. The whole variable domain, filled in from reference TRBV7-2 and TRBJ1-2, reads GAGVSQSPSNKVTEKGKDVELRCDPISGHTALYWYRQSLGQGLEFLIYFQGNSAPDKSGLPSDRFSAERTGGSVSTLTIQRTQQEDSAVYLCASSPRDRVYYGYTFGSGTRLTVV.

This chain connects TRBV6-5 to TRBJ1-2; D not certain. This CDR3 has 11 amino acids. In germline, CDR1 is MNHEY, CDR2 SVGAGI. Deletions cut 7 bases from V and 2 bases from J, with 5 bases between. The CDR3 is CASKQNYGYTF. CDR3 nucleotides: TGTGCCAGCAAGCAAAACTATGGCTACACCTTC.

This chain joins TRBV6-2 or TRBV6-3 and TRBJ2-7; D is uncertain. Germline loops: CDR1 MNHEY, CDR2 SVGEGT. The CDR3 has 16 residues. V shed 0 bases and J shed 1 base, with 13 bases lying between them. The DNA of the CDR3 is TGTGCCAGCAGTTACTCGGCTGCTGGGATATCCTACGAGCAGTACTTC. Translated: CASSYSAAGISYEQYF.

V is TRBV19 and J is TRBJ2-1; D remains ambiguous. V was trimmed by 7 bases and J by 8 bases, leaving 18 bases between them. This CDR3 has 14 residues. The germline V gene has CDR1 LNHDA and CDR2 SQIVND (reference sequence). Written as DNA, the CDR3 is TGTGCCAGTACCTCCCTAGACAAGGTCGATGAGCAGTTCTTC. It translates to CASTSLDKVDEQFF.

The chain recombines TRBV5-1 with TRBJ2-5; D is unresolved. This CDR3 contains 13 residues. Germline V gene sequence: CDR1 SGHRS, CDR2 YFSETQ. V lost 2 bases to trimming and J lost 1 base, with 6 bases between them. CDR3 region: CASSFWGQETQYF. CDR3 bases: TGCGCCAGCAGCTTTTGGGGCCAAGAGACCCAGTACTTC.

This clone was detected only a few times. The rearrangement links TRBV4-2 to TRBJ1-5; weak D call: TRBD1 (6 bases). CDR1 is LGHNA, CDR2 YNFKEQ, per germline. Trimming took 5 bases from V and 9 from J, leaving 11 bases between them. CDR3 length equals 12 residues. CDR3: CASSYQGGPQHF. Here the CDR3 DNA reads TGTGCCAGCAGCTATCAAGGGGGGCCCCAGCATTTT.

The chain uses TRBV6-5 and TRBJ2-5; the D gene could be TRBD1 or TRBD2 (6 bases each). The germline V and J ends were trimmed by 9 bases and 4 bases, with 12 bases remaining between them. This CDR3 is built from 12 residues. Germline CDR1 is MNHEY and CDR2 is SVGAGI. CDR3 nucleotides: TGTGCCAGGGAGGGGGGAGGAGAGACCCAGTACTTC. It codes for CAREGGGETQYF.

The chain carries TRBV9 and TRBJ2-7; D possibly corresponds to TRBD2 (5 bases). V was shortened by 5 bases and J by 5 bases, with 20 bases between the two germline ends. The germline V gene encodes CDR1 SGDLS and CDR2 YYNGEE. The length of the CDR3 is 15 residues. In DNA, the CDR3 is TGTGCCAGCAGTCCTCGCCTGAGGGCCATCAACGAGCAGTACTTC. It encodes CASSPRLRAINEQYF. Using reference TRBV9 and TRBJ2-7 for the parts outside the CDR3, the full variable domain is DSGVTQTPKHLITATGQRVTLRCSPRSGDLSVYWYQQSLDQGLQFLIQYYNGEERAKGNILERFSAQQFPDLHSELNLSSLELGDSALYFCASSPRLRAINEQYFGPGTRLTVT.

J is TRBJ2-3 and V is TRBV7-9; 7 nucleotides align to TRBD2. The CDR3 has 15 residues. Germline CDR1 is SEHNR and CDR2 is FQNEAQ (reference sequence). The junction had 4 bases not matched to a gene; V was cut back by 1 base and J by 3 bases. The CDR3, as DNA: TGTGCCAGCAGCTTAGAAGGGAGGGTGACAGATACGCAGTATTTT. This encodes CASSLEGRVTDTQYF.

The chain combines TRBV6-5 with TRBJ1-3, with unresolved D. CDR3 length: 15 residues. V gave up 6 bases and J gave up 0 bases, with 12 bases separating them. CDR1 MNHEY and CDR2 SVGAGI come from the germline V gene. The chain's CDR3 is CASRAELPSGNTIYF. CDR3 nucleotides: TGTGCCAGCAGAGCAGAACTACCCTCTGGAAACACCATATATTTT.

The chain links TRBV6-5 to TRBJ1-6; D gene uncertain. Germline V lookup: CDR1 MNHEY, CDR2 SVGAGI. The CDR3 extends over 15 amino acids. Deletions cut 7 bases from V and 6 bases from J, with 16 bases between. CDR3 loop: CASTLGWARNSPLHF. The CDR3 nucleotides are TGTGCCAGCACCCTCGGCTGGGCCCGTAATTCACCCCTCCACTTT.

This clone was recorded only once. The chain recombines TRBV3-1 (or the pseudogene TRBV3-2) with TRBJ2-1, with TRBD2 matching over 8 bases. Germline loops: CDR1 LGHDT, CDR2 YNNKEL (reference sequence). V trimming: 6 bases; J trimming: 2 bases; junction bases outside the gene matches: 3. The CDR3 loop spans 14 amino acids. The CDR3 DNA is TGTGCCAGCAGACTAGCGGCTGCCTACAATGAGCAGTTCTTC. Its protein product is CASRLAAAYNEQFF.

This sequence joins TRBV24-1 and TRBJ1-6; D possibly corresponds to TRBD1 (5 bases). The CDR3 consists of 13 residues. CDR1 is KGHDR, CDR2 SFDVKD, per germline. V was pared by 9 bases and J by 10 bases, with 15 bases between. CDR3: CATRAGGESPLHF. In nucleotides, the CDR3 is TGTGCCACCCGGGCCGGGGGAGAGTCACCCCTCCACTTT.

The chain is built from TRBV5-1 and TRBJ2-3; D is perhaps TRBD2 (5 bases). Trimming shortened V by 10 bases and J by 0 bases, and 18 bases separated the two germline ends. Per the germline V gene, CDR1 is SGHRS and CDR2 is YFSETQ. This CDR3 is 15 amino acids long. The CDR3 sequence: CASAASLGSTDTQYF. The DNA for the CDR3 is TGCGCCTCAGCGGCGTCCCTCGGTAGCACAGATACGCAGTATTTT.

In this sample, this clone turned up once. The genes are TRBV5-1 and TRBJ1-2; D perhaps matches TRBD1 (6 bases). CDR1 and CDR2 from the germline V gene are SGHRS and YFSETQ. V was pared by 5 bases and J by 4 bases, with 24 bases between. CDR3 length equals 17 residues. For the CDR3, the DNA is TGCGCCAGCAGAGAGGGGGGAGCCCACCTCATACTCTATGGCTACACCTTC. It translates to CASREGGAHLILYGYTF. The complete variable domain, with remaining parts taken from reference TRBV5-1 and TRBJ1-2, reads KAGVTQTPRYLIKTRGQQVTLSCSPISGHRSVSWYQQTPGQGLQFLFEYFSETQRNKGNFPGRFSGRQFSNSRSEMNVSTLELGDSALYLCASREGGAHLILYGYTFGSGTRLTVV.

A word on this clone: At the DNA level, this CDR3 is encoded by other sequences in the same sample as well. This sequence joins TRBV11-2 and TRBJ2-4; D gene uncertain. Germline V gives CDR1 SGHAT, CDR2 FQNNGV. The CDR3 covers 16 residues. Trimming removed 1 base at V and 0 bases at J, with 10 bases between. CDR3 sequence: CASSLVGQLAKNIQYF. CDR3 bases: TGTGCCAGCAGCTTAGTCGGGCAACTAGCCAAAAACATTCAGTACTTC.